Sequencing of this T cell receptor beta chain was carried out in a study of T cell responses to AZD1222 COVID-19 vaccine (TCRdb year 2021). Context from the whole study: Because spike-specific TCR depth and breadth did not differ between the two schedules, AZD1222 recipients who got a second dose at roughly 4 weeks were pooled with those who got a second dose at roughly 12 weeks. TCR sequencing covered roughly 230 trial participants: nearly 210 given two doses of AZD1222 and about 26 given two doses of MenACWY control vaccine. Trial participants were enrolled by age into subgroups of 18-55, 56-69 and 70-plus years, and around 150, 28 and 57 TCR-sequenced participants, respectively, were included in these subgroups. The study at large found these results: Spike-specific TCR breadth and depth rose significantly after two AZD1222 doses compared with day 0 and with MenACWY recipients. CD4 TCRs associated with the vaccine covered the entire spike protein, and the dominant responses were in regions 160-218 and 743-854. Because no samples from the day 14 peak response were available, repertoires could be characterized only after the peak T cell response. In the small 56-69-year group, the increase in depth fell short of significance, most likely because of low power. Epitopes outside the regions mutated in the B.1.351 and B.1.1.7 variants were reportedly recognized by nearly half of the unique spike-specific TCRs. Conclusions about previously exposed vaccinees are limited, since just a handful of AZD1222 recipients were seropositive for SARS-CoV-2 at baseline. Most participants were white British and females outnumbered males, and the authors suggested that clonal diversity may have been underestimated.

The CDR3 regions of human TCRbeta chains were analyzed by immunosequencing. For the original study's pipeline: TCRs in the repertoires were compared against a reference library of SARS-CoV-2-specific TCRs that had been generated with the MIRA antigen-specificity platform. Breadth meant the fraction of unique TCRs that were SARS-CoV-2-associated, whereas depth meant the fraction of total T cells that were SARS-CoV-2-associated. Using the MIRA data, each spike-specific TCR was assigned both to the spike region to which the TCR was reactive and to a CD4 or CD8 class. Log10-transformed breadth and depth values were compared by one-way ANOVA with Sidak's multiple comparisons tests. The table was pulled from immuneACCESS by TCRdb, which kept in-frame rearrangements only. Such tables lose some clones; where checked, under half of the loss comes from unresolved V genes, and the rest has no known cause. The D gene and trimming were derived from the DNA, and the V and J assignments and clone size from that table. The table for this sample lists 150,000 or so clones; approximately 88% of them were counted only once. Clones ranked in the top ten supply roughly 2% of the sample.

What this sample's time point label stands for: baseline before first vaccination. Vaccinee samples came from UK trials COV001 and COV002, including a single-blind randomized controlled phase 2/3 trial of AZD1222 (ChAdOx1 nCoV-19) in healthy adults. For TCRbeta chain sequencing, PBMC samples were collected from trial participants at day 0 and at day 28 after the second dose. Concerning this clone itself: Its binding antigen is unknown. There are no base qualities to consult, and no much larger clone falls within one base.

The CDR3, cysteine through phenylalanine, is 13 amino acids long. Only CDR3 DNA remains: 39 bases, in frame from the first base. The V end gives up 6 bases and the J end 4 bases, leaving 4 bases in the junction not matched to a gene. The sample consisted of peripheral blood, taken on day 0 of AZD1222 vaccination. The receptor comes from an adult in good health. Recombination connected TRBV12-3 or TRBV12-4 to TRBJ1-1; 8 nucleotides in the junction match TRBD1. Read as DNA, the sequence is TGTGCCAGCAGCAGGGGGCCGGGCACTGAAGCTTTCTTT. Its coded protein is CASSRGPGTEAFF.